The sample holds a few counts of the clone carrying this T cell receptor beta chain. No antigen is known for it. TCRdb fed the reads into MiXCR, producing one record per CDR3 protein. Of about 500,000 distinct CDR3 sequences detected, 25% to 35% appear once; the ten largest clones hold 17%. The CDR3 length is 15 residues. From germline, CDR1 is MGHRA and CDR2 YSYEKL. V lost 4 bases to trimming and J lost 3 bases; unmatched junction nucleotides: 3. The data are from a study of T cell repertoires in cytomegalovirus infection. The chain combines TRBV4-1 with TRBJ2-3, with TRBD2 identical over 11 bases. The starting material was cultured PBMCs, obtained from culture after CMV antigen stimulation. The source is a human donor in good health (CMV status not recorded). Some clones in this sample may be carry-over from other donors' samples. The CDR3 DNA is TGCGCCAGCAGCCGAGTAGCGGGAGGGACAGATACGCAGTATTTT. Translating it yields CASSRVAGGTDTQYF.